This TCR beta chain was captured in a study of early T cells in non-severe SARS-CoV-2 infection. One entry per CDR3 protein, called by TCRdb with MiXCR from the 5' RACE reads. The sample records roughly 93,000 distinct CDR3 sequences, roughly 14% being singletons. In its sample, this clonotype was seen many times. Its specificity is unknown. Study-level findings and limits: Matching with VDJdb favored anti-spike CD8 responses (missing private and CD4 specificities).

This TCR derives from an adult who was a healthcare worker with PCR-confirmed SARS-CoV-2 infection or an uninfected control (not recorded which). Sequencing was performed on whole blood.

CDR3 amino acids: CASRAGALTEAFF. In DNA, the CDR3 is TGTGCCAGCAGGGCGGGGGCCCTCACTGAAGCTTTCTTT. The V and J genes are TRBV21-1 and TRBJ1-1. TRBV21-1 is a pseudogene. The CDR3 has 13 amino acids.